The source of this T cell receptor beta chain is a study of blood T cell repertoires in COVID-19. Study-wide context: Samples taken during acute and convalescent COVID-19 were collected in the United States, Italy and Spain. PBMCs, B-cell-depleted T cells, or T cells provided the cDNA or gDNA that made up the material.

Source study methods: Counts of nucleated cells, estimated from reference gene primer amplification, were obtained. Data came from immunoSEQ multiplex PCR; TCRdb stores just in-frame clones and leaves some out. V and J calls and clone size are given by that table; D and trimming were obtained from the DNA. Of roughly 230,000 clones listed, more than 70% are singletons. The CDR3 runs 15 residues. Germline CDR1 is MNHEY and CDR2 is SVGAGI. Unmatched junction bases numbered 7, after V lost 5 bases and J lost 1 base. This sequence joins TRBV6-5 and TRBJ1-2; 7 bases are shared with TRBD1. The material sequenced was peripheral blood. The TCR was taken from a woman older than 75 with acute or convalescent COVID-19. This CDR3 reads CASSNHGTVNYGYTF. CDR3 in DNA: TGTGCCAGCAGTAATCATGGGACAGTTAACTATGGCTACACCTTC.